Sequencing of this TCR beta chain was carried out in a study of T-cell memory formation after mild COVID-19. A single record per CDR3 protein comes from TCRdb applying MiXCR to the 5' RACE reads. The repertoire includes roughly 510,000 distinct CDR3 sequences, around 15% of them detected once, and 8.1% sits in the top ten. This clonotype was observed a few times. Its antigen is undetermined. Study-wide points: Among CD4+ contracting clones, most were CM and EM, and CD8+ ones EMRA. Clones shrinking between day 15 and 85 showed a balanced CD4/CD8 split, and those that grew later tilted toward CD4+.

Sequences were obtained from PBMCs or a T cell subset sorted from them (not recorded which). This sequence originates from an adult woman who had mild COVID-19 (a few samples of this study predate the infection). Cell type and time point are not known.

The CDR3 reads CASSSIPSGGDNEQFF. In nucleotides, the CDR3 is TGTGCCAGCAGTTCAATTCCGAGCGGGGGGGACAATGAGCAGTTCTTC. V is TRBV12-3 or TRBV12-4 and J is TRBJ2-1; the match to TRBD2 covers 10 bases. V was clipped by 4 bases and J by 5 bases; unmatched bases: 8. The length of the CDR3 is 16 residues.